This T cell receptor beta chain came from a study of STAT5B mutations in CD4+ large granular lymphocyte leukemia. Study-level findings and limits: Compared with healthy controls (2/35), patient top clones favored TRBV06 (8/27). No patients shared main leukemic clonotypes, though approximately 26% appeared at low frequency elsewhere. Without HLA matching, higher CD4+ than CD8+ T-LGLL clonality could reflect small sample size. Patient CD4-sorted repertoires looked more clonal than healthy CD4+ repertoires, even without putative leukemic clones.

Notes on this clone: Its antigen is currently unknown.

The CDR3 has 15 amino acids. Deletions cut 1 base from V and 0 bases from J, with 10 bases between. In germline, CDR1 is SGHVS, CDR2 FNYEAQ. Repertoires were generated with immunoSEQ multiplex PCR, while TCRdb's copy carries only in-frame clones and drops some. The sample carries 20,000 to 25,000 clones, about four fifths recorded once. The rearrangement joins TRBV7-6 to TRBJ2-7; D ambiguous. The source of this sequence is a human donor in good health. The sequencing sample was made of CD4+ T cells from blood buffy coats. The CDR3 spells CASSLGAGGSYEQYF. CDR3 nucleotide sequence: TGTGCCAGCAGCTTAGGTGCCGGCGGCTCCTACGAGCAGTACTTC.